This T cell receptor (beta chain) was identified in a study of cytomegalovirus exposure and HLA in healthy donors. Looking at the study overall: From donors who were HLA-typed, an early data release held about 89 million unique TCRs. Findings of the study overall: Rarity characterized most TCR sequences, yet some public TCRs appeared in many donors. Fewer N-insertions (relative to the roughly 670-donor mean) were reportedly seen in an Asian-associated ancestry cluster in a later analysis. There were several of the most significant clusters that appeared linked to common viral pathogens in a later analysis.

The study ran its PCR with 60 Vbeta and 13 Jbeta primers. The method was immunoSEQ multiplex PCR; TCRdb's version includes in-frame clones alone and lacks a portion of them. The sample lists tens of thousands of clones, about 70% seen once, with over 2.5% in the top ten. Notes on this clone: Its specificity is unknown.

Germline-derived CDR1 and CDR2 are LNHDA and SQIVND (reference sequence). This CDR3 is built from 16 residues. Trimming removed 5 bases from V and 2 bases from J; junction bases left unmatched: 6. The chain has TRBV19 and TRBJ1-3, with 10 bases that match TRBD1. The TCR comes from a man aged 18-30 years in good health and CMV-seronegative. The specimen sequenced was PBMCs. The DNA of the CDR3 is TGTGCCAGTAGTCACCGGGACAGGGGAGCTGGAAACACCATATATTTT. This gives the protein CASSHRDRGAGNTIYF.